Presented here are 2 T cell receptor beta chains from one specimen sequenced in a study of T-cell reconstitution after alpha-beta-depleted transplantation in children. This sample's TCRbeta library carried unique molecular identifier barcodes. TCRdb re-derived calls from the PCR reads in MiXCR, one entry per CDR3 protein. The sample has under 250,000 distinct CDR3 sequences, 6.6% seen once. Sequenced here: PBMCs, sampled before TCRalphabeta/CD19-depleted stem cell transplant. The receptors come from a boy aged 2 to 10 with acute lymphoblastic leukemia, due to receive a stem cell transplant.

This clonotype was seen a few times. V is TRBV6-2 or TRBV6-3 and J is TRBJ1-1; a weak D match, TRBD1 (6 bases). Trimming took 6 bases from V and 1 from J, leaving 12 bases between them. Germline V gene sequence: CDR1 MNHEY, CDR2 SVGEGT. The CDR3 spans 14 residues. Here the CDR3 reads CASRHGTRNTEAFF. The CDR3 bases are TGTGCCAGCAGACACGGGACAAGGAACACTGAAGCTTTCTTT.

This clonotype was picked up many times. The chain combines TRBV5-1 with TRBJ2-7, with D possibly TRBD1 on 7 matching bases. Trimming shortened V by 7 bases and J by 0 bases, and 17 bases separated the two germline ends. The germline gives CDR1 SGHRS, CDR2 YFSETQ. The CDR3 is made up of 15 amino acids. Written as DNA, the CDR3 is TGCGCCAGCTCCCTCGGAGGGGGCCACTCCTACGAGCAGTACTTC. Protein: CASSLGGGHSYEQYF.